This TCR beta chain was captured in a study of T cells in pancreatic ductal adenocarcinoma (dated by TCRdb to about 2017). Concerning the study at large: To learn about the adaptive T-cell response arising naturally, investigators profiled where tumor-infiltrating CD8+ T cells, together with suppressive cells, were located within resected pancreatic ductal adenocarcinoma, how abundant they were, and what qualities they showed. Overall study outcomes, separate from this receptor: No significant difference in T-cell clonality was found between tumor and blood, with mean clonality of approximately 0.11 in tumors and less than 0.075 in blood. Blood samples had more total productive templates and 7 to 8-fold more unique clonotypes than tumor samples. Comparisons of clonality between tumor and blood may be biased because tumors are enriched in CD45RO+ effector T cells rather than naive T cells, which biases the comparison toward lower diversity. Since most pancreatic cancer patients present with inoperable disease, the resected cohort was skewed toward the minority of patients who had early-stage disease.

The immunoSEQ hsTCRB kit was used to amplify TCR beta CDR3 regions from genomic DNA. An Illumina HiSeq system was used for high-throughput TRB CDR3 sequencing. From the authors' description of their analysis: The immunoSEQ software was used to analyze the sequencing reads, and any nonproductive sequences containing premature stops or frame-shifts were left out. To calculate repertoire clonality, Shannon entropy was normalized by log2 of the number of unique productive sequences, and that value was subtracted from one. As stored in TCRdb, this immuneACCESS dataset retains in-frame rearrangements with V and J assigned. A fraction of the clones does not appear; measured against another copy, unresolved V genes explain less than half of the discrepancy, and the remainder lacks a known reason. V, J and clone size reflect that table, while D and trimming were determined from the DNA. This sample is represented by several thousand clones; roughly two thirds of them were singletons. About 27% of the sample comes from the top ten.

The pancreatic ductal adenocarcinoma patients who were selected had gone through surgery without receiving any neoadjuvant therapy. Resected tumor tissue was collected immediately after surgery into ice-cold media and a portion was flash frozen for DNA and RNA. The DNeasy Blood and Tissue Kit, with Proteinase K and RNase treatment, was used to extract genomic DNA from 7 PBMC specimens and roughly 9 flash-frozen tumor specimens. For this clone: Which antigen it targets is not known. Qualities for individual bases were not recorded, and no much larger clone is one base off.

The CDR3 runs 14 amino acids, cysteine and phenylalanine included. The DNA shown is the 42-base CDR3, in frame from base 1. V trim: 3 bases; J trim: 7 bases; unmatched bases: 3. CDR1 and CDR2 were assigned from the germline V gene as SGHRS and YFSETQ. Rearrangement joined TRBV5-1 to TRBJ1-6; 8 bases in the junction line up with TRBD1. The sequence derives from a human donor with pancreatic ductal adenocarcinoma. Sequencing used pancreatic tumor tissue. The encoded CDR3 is CASSYTGGNSPLHF. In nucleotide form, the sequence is TGCGCCAGCAGCTATACAGGGGGGAATTCACCCCTCCACTTT.